Shown below are 8 T cell receptor beta chains from a single sample sequenced in a study of PD-L1 blockade in urothelial cancer. Method: immunoSEQ multiplex PCR; TCRdb's copy keeps in-frame clones and lacks some. The table includes about 88,000 clones, 85% to 95% detected once. Sequenced here: PBMCs, sampled around atezolizumab (anti-PD-L1) treatment. The receptors were gathered from a man in his sixties with urothelial cancer.

V gene TRBV18 combines with J gene TRBJ2-7, with a possible D match to TRBD2 (6 bases). Germline V CDR1 and CDR2: KGHSH, LQKENI. This CDR3 is built from 16 residues. The V end lost 2 bases, the J end lost 0 bases, and 14 bases lay between the germline ends. CDR3 sequence reads: CASSPGYGDSSYEQYF. As DNA, the CDR3 is TGTGCCAGCTCACCAGGTTACGGGGACTCCTCCTACGAGCAGTACTTC. The variable domain in full, with the rest retrieved from reference TRBV18 and TRBJ2-7, is NAGVMQNPRHLVRRRGQEARLRCSPMKGHSHVYWYRQLPEEGLKFMVYLQKENIIDESGMPKERFSAEFPKEGPSILRIQQVVRGDSAAYFCASSPGYGDSSYEQYFGPGTRLTVT.

The J gene is TRBJ2-1, the V gene TRBV11-2, with D possibly being TRBD2 (6 bases). The V gene lost 5 bases and the J gene lost 13 bases, with 15 bases spanning the gap. The CDR3 extends over 12 amino acids. Looked up from germline, CDR1 is SGHAT and CDR2 is FQNNGV. CDR3 DNA sequence: TGTGCCAGCAGCACCGGGACTCGTAGTCAGTTCTTC. It translates to CASSTGTRSQFF.

The chain links TRBV7-2 to TRBJ1-3; the D is unclear. The CDR3 is 13 residues long. V gave up 3 bases and J gave up 3 bases, with 6 bases separating them. Germline V gene data show CDR1 as SGHTA and CDR2 as FQGNSA. The chain's CDR3 is CASSFGFGNTIYF. As DNA, the CDR3 is TGTGCCAGCAGCTTCGGGTTTGGAAACACCATATATTTT.

The chain combines TRBV6-1 with TRBJ2-3, with a weak D call TRBD1 (7 bases). Trimming shortened V by 8 bases and J by 1 base, and 16 bases separated the two germline ends. Germline V gene data show CDR1 as MNHNS and CDR2 as SASEGT. This CDR3 has 15 residues. The CDR3 protein is CASSPGGWGTDTQYF. The CDR3, as DNA: TGTGCCAGCTCCCCAGGGGGGTGGGGCACAGATACGCAGTATTTT.

This chain joins TRBV2 and TRBJ2-7; 10 nucleotides line up with TRBD1. CDR3 size: 13 residues. V was clipped by 8 bases and J by 3 bases; unmatched bases: 4. Per the germline V gene, CDR1 is SNHLY and CDR2 is FYNNEI. The CDR3 loop is CASGRTGGYEQYF. DNA of the CDR3: TGTGCCAGCGGCCGGACAGGGGGCTACGAGCAGTACTTC.

V and J are TRBV6-5 and TRBJ2-2; perhaps TRBD1 as D (5 bases). CDR1 and CDR2 (germline): MNHEY, SVGAGI. V was shortened by 7 bases and J by 7 bases, with 10 bases between the two germline ends. CDR3 size: 12 residues. This chain's CDR3 is CASTSGNGELFF. CDR3 coding DNA: TGTGCCAGCACCTCAGGGAACGGGGAGCTGTTTTTT.

The rearrangement joins TRBV2 to TRBJ2-3, with D unresolved. The CDR3 is made up of 13 amino acids. The germline gives CDR1 SNHLY, CDR2 FYNNEI. Trimming removed 6 bases at V and 7 bases at J, with 14 bases between. This CDR3 reads CASRVTSRNTQYF. Here the CDR3 DNA reads TGTGCCAGCAGAGTCACATCACGCAATACGCAGTATTTT.

This rearrangement joins TRBV30 to TRBJ2-3, with D tentatively TRBD2 (5 bases). Trimming took off 0 bases at V and 1 base at J, with 14 bases between the two ends. Germline CDR1 and CDR2: GTSNPN and SVGIG (reference sequence). The CDR3 totals 16 residues. The CDR3 loop is CAWSVPGIKGTDTQYF. The CDR3 nucleotides read TGTGCCTGGAGTGTCCCGGGGATAAAAGGCACAGATACGCAGTATTTT.